Sequencing of this TCR beta chain was carried out in a study of blood T cell repertoires in COVID-19. On the study more broadly: From the United States, Italy and Spain came samples of acute and convalescent COVID-19. From T cells, B-cell-depleted T cells, or PBMCs came the material, which was cDNA or gDNA.

With V trimmed by 8 bases and J by 6 bases, 14 bases remained unmatched. This CDR3 spans 15 amino acids. Germline V CDR1 and CDR2: MDHEN, SYDVKM. In the authors' workflow: Amplifying reference gene primers gave estimates of nucleated cell counts. Method: immunoSEQ multiplex PCR; TCRdb's copy keeps in-frame clones and lacks some. V and J calls and clone size are copied from that table; D and trimming were computed from the DNA. The sample records over 55,000 clones, about 91% being singletons. This clone was seen once. This receptor was identified in a man aged 55 to 70 with acute or convalescent COVID-19. The sample comprised peripheral blood. The chain recombines TRBV28 with TRBJ2-7; 9 bases map to TRBD2. CDR3 sequence: CASSPRLAGDAEQYF. CDR3 sequence (DNA): TGTGCCAGCTCCCCACGGTTAGCGGGAGATGCCGAGCAGTACTTC.